These 15 T cell receptor beta chains share one sample of origin, sequenced in a study of cytomegalovirus exposure and HLA in healthy donors. The PCR made use of 60 Vbeta and 13 Jbeta primers. The method was immunoSEQ multiplex PCR; TCRdb's version includes in-frame clones alone and lacks a portion of them. Seen here are under 150,000 clones, roughly 83% observed once, and the top ten hold approximately 4.5%. The sample taken for sequencing was PBMCs. The receptors were gathered from a man aged 25-45 years in good health and CMV-seropositive.

The V gene is TRBV6-5, the J gene TRBJ2-7; TRBD1 matches at 9 bases. The CDR3 runs 13 residues. V shed 6 bases, J shed 10 bases, and the junction held 10 bases outside the gene matches. Looked up from germline, CDR1 is MNHEY and CDR2 is SVGAGI. The CDR3 nucleotides read TGTGCCAGCAGGGACACAGGGGGCTTCGGTCAGTACTTC. Translating it yields CASRDTGGFGQYF.

The chain has TRBV5-1 and TRBJ1-1, with TRBD1 matching 10 bases. V was pared by 1 base and J by 5 bases, with 5 bases of the junction left unmatched. The CDR3 is made up of 15 amino acids. The V gene's germline CDR1 is SGHRS and CDR2 YFSETQ. The CDR3 DNA reads TGCGCCAGCAGCTTGTTCGGGACAGGGGAAACTGAAGCTTTCTTT. It specifies CASSLFGTGETEAFF.

J is TRBJ1-5 and V is TRBV28; TRBD1 matches at 8 bases. The V and J ends lost 8 bases and 6 bases, in that order; junction bases with no gene match: 6. This CDR3 region has 13 residues. Germline CDR1 reads MDHEN; CDR2 reads SYDVKM. CDR3 sequence: CASLTDRGQPQHF. CDR3 nucleotide sequence: TGTGCCAGCCTGACCGACAGGGGTCAGCCCCAGCATTTT.

This sequence joins TRBV7-2 and TRBJ2-7, with 7 bases lining up with TRBD2. Per germline, CDR1 SGHTA and CDR2 FQGNSA. CDR3 size: 18 residues. After removal of 0 bases from V and 0 bases from J, the junction contained 11 bases not matched to a gene. The CDR3 reads CASSLAGGPRTVSYEQYF. The CDR3 DNA sequence: TGTGCCAGCAGCTTAGCGGGAGGGCCTCGTACGGTCTCCTACGAGCAGTACTTC.

This clone was seen more than once but under ten times. The chain employs TRBV6-6 and TRBJ2-2, with a tentative D call TRBD1 (6 bases). Germline V gene lookup returns CDR1 MNHNY and CDR2 SVGAGI (reference sequence). CDR3 length: 13 residues. V was trimmed by 7 bases and J by 1 base, leaving 7 bases between them. In DNA, the CDR3 is TGTGCCAGCAAAGGGGGGAACACCGGGGAGCTGTTTTTT. Translation gives CASKGGNTGELFF.

The J gene is TRBJ1-2, the V gene TRBV11-2, with D unclear. Germline values: CDR1 SGHAT, CDR2 FQNNGV. CDR3 length: 13 residues. The ends were cut back, 7 bases at V and 4 bases at J, with 13 bases in the middle. CDR3 bases: TGTGCCAGCACCTTTAGTAACGGCTATGGCTACACCTTC. Its protein product is CASTFSNGYGYTF.

The chain employs TRBV28 and TRBJ2-3; 9 bases align to TRBD2. The V gene end was trimmed by 6 bases and the J gene end by 3 bases; junction bases not matched to a gene: 16. This CDR3 contains 18 residues. Germline loops: CDR1 MDHEN, CDR2 SYDVKM. The CDR3 protein is CASSRSPTSGRWTDTQYF. The CDR3 DNA reads as TGTGCCAGCAGCCGCAGTCCGACTAGCGGTCGCTGGACAGATACGCAGTATTTT.

V gene TRBV5-1 combines with J gene TRBJ2-5; weak D call: TRBD1 (6 bases). The CDR3 length is 14 residues. The germline V gene encodes CDR1 SGHRS and CDR2 YFSETQ. V was clipped by 4 bases and J by 2 bases, with 12 bases between them. The CDR3 is CASSIQGYQETQYF. In DNA, the CDR3 is TGCGCCAGCAGCATACAGGGATATCAAGAGACCCAGTACTTC.

CDR3 residues: CSVEARTGSEAFF. The CDR3 nucleotides read TGCAGCGTTGAAGCCCGGACAGGCTCTGAAGCTTTCTTT. V usage is TRBV29-1 and J usage is TRBJ1-1; 7 positions match TRBD1. Germline V lookup: CDR1 SQVTM, CDR2 ANQGSEA. Trimming cost V 1 base and J 6 bases; bases outside gene matches: 5. The CDR3 length is 13 residues.

In DNA, the CDR3 is TGTGCCAGCAACCTGGACATAAACTATGGCTACACCTTC. Protein product: CASNLDINYGYTF. This chain uses TRBV6-6 with TRBJ1-2; the D gene is possibly TRBD1 (5 bases). Germline values: CDR1 MNHNY, CDR2 SVGAGI (reference sequence). Deletions cut 7 bases from V and 2 bases from J, with 11 bases between. There are 13 residues in the CDR3.

In DNA, the CDR3 is TGTGCCAGCAGCTTAACTAGGGACAGGAGCACAGATACGCAGTATTTT. Protein product: CASSLTRDRSTDTQYF. The chain combines TRBV7-9 with TRBJ2-3; TRBD1 agrees at 8 bases. CDR3 size: 16 residues. CDR1 is SEHNR and CDR2 is FQNEAQ in the germline V gene (reference sequence). Trimming removed 2 bases from V and 0 bases from J; junction bases left unmatched: 4.

The chain carries TRBV6-1 and TRBJ2-1; D possibly corresponds to TRBD1 (6 bases). The V gene lost 8 bases and the J gene lost 1 base, with 15 bases spanning the gap. The germline gives CDR1 MNHNS, CDR2 SASEGT. CDR3 size: 15 residues. The CDR3 is CASCPGTHSYNEQFF. CDR3 nucleotide sequence: TGTGCCAGCTGCCCCGGGACACATTCCTACAATGAGCAGTTCTTC.

CDR3 sequence reads: CASSVEIAGVYNEQFF. In nucleotides, the CDR3 is TGTGCCAGCAGCGTAGAAATAGCGGGGGTTTACAATGAGCAGTTCTTC. V usage is TRBV9 and J usage is TRBJ2-1; 9 bases fit TRBD2. CDR1 is SGDLS and CDR2 is YYNGEE in the germline V gene. The CDR3 runs to 16 residues. The V segment lost 0 bases and the J segment 4 bases; nucleotides outside the gene matches: 5.

J is TRBJ2-1 and V is TRBV7-8; 9 bases map to TRBD2. The CDR3 extends over 15 amino acids. V was pared by 8 bases and J by 7 bases, with 12 bases of the junction left unmatched. Looked up from germline, CDR1 is SGHVS and CDR2 is FQNEAQ. Here the CDR3 DNA reads TGTGCCAGCGGCTCCCGGTGGCTAGCGGGGAATGAGCAGTTCTTC. Protein sequence: CASGSRWLAGNEQFF.

CDR3 region: CATSMPGQLNEKLFF. As DNA, the CDR3 is TGTGCCACCAGCATGCCGGGACAGCTTAATGAAAAACTGTTTTTT. This chain connects TRBV15 to TRBJ1-4; 7 bases match TRBD1. In germline, CDR1 is LNHNV, CDR2 YYDKDF (reference sequence). The CDR3 sequence is 15 residues long. The V gene end was trimmed by 4 bases and the J gene end by 4 bases; junction bases not matched to a gene: 6.